The 7 T cell receptor beta chains below were found in one sample sequenced in a study of cytomegalovirus exposure and HLA in healthy donors. Method: immunoSEQ multiplex PCR; TCRdb's copy keeps in-frame clones and lacks some. The data contain about 110,000 clones, almost 96% of them singletons. Sequencing used PBMCs. These receptors originate from a woman between 18 and 30 years old in good health and CMV-seronegative.

CDR3 nucleotides: TGTGCCACCAAGAAACCGGGACAGGGGGAAAAACTGTTTTTT. It codes for CATKKPGQGEKLFF. This chain uses TRBV4-2 with TRBJ1-4, with TRBD1 matching over 10 bases. V was pared by 10 bases and J by 8 bases, with 10 bases of the junction left unmatched. CDR1 is LGHNA and CDR2 is YNFKEQ in the germline V gene. The CDR3 has 14 amino acids.

This chain uses TRBV7-3 with TRBJ2-5; 10 bases map to TRBD2. CDR3 length: 18 residues. Per the germline V gene, CDR1 is SGHTA and CDR2 is FQGTGA. Trimming cost V 0 bases and J 8 bases; bases outside gene matches: 15. CDR3 protein: CASSLTGDGVASGGTQYF. The DNA of the CDR3 is TGTGCCAGCAGCTTAACGGGAGATGGGGTGGCTAGCGGGGGAACCCAGTACTTC.

The chain employs TRBV11-3 and TRBJ2-3, with a tentative D call TRBD2 (7 bases). The CDR3 extends over 15 amino acids. V lost 3 bases, J lost 2 bases, and 12 bases lay in between. The V gene's germline CDR1 is SGHNT and CDR2 YENEEA. The CDR3 sequence: CASSFGRGATDTQYF. DNA for the CDR3: TGTGCCAGCAGCTTCGGTCGGGGGGCCACAGATACGCAGTATTTT.

The chain couples TRBV6-6 to TRBJ2-7; TRBD1 agrees at 12 bases. The length of the CDR3 is 14 residues. CDR1 MNHNY and CDR2 SVGAGI come from the germline V gene (reference sequence). V lost 6 bases to trimming and J lost 8 bases; unmatched junction nucleotides: 8. The CDR3 sequence: CASRPGQGAAQQYF. The CDR3 DNA reads as TGTGCCAGCAGGCCGGGACAGGGGGCGGCCCAGCAGTACTTC.

V and J are TRBV18 and TRBJ2-1, with D perhaps TRBD2 (6 bases). The V and J ends lost 1 base and 2 bases respectively, with 12 bases between them. This CDR3 region has 16 residues. In germline, CDR1 is KGHSH, CDR2 LQKENI. The CDR3 nucleotides are TGTGCCAGCTCACCACGAGCGGGTGGGACCTACAATGAGCAGTTCTTC. Its protein is CASSPRAGGTYNEQFF.

The chain couples TRBV29-1 to TRBJ1-2; 8 bases line up with TRBD1. The germline V gene encodes CDR1 SQVTM and CDR2 ANQGSEA. The CDR3 sequence is 21 residues long. Trimming at V came to 0 bases and at J to 0 bases, leaving 21 bases not matched to a gene. CDR3: CSVEDVAPHRDRSISNYGYTF. The CDR3 nucleotides read TGCAGCGTTGAAGATGTGGCCCCCCACCGGGACAGGTCGATCTCTAACTATGGCTACACCTTC.

The chain is built from TRBV9 and TRBJ1-2; D ambiguous. Looked up from germline, CDR1 is SGDLS and CDR2 is YYNGEE. The CDR3 has 15 amino acids. V was shortened by 4 bases and J by 4 bases, with 17 bases between the two germline ends. The CDR3 region has the DNA TGTGCCAGCAGCACCCGGGTGGACTATTCCTATGGCTACACCTTC. It yields the protein CASSTRVDYSYGYTF.